There are many counts of the clone carrying this T cell receptor beta chain. The age range of participants was about 18 to 100 years, with residence in about two dozen US areas. Assignments of participants to cohorts depended upon their own reported clinical history. This entry belongs to a study of blood T cell repertoires in COVID-19. CDR1 is SGDLS, CDR2 YYNGEE, per germline. CDR3 length: 14 amino acids. V was cut by 3 bases and J by 8 bases, with 15 bases left in between. In the authors' methods: Reference gene primer amplification gave nucleated cell count estimates. The data were produced by immunoSEQ multiplex PCR, yet TCRdb's version contains in-frame clones alone and is incomplete. That table supplies the V and J calls and clone size; D and trimming were determined from the DNA. This table has a few hundred thousand clones, around 84% appearing once.

Input material: PBMCs or T cells enriched from blood (not recorded which). The chain has TRBV9 and TRBJ2-1; D might be TRBD2 (6 bases). The sequence came from a man aged 40-49 years who had recovered from COVID-19. In DNA, the CDR3 is TGTGCCAGCAGCGCTTGGGACTCCCTAGATGAGCAGTTCTTC. Translating gives CASSAWDSLDEQFF. The whole variable domain, filled in from reference TRBV9 and TRBJ2-1, reads DSGVTQTPKHLITATGQRVTLRCSPRSGDLSVYWYQQSLDQGLQFLIQYYNGEERAKGNILERFSAQQFPDLHSELNLSSLELGDSALYFCASSAWDSLDEQFFGPGTRLTVL.